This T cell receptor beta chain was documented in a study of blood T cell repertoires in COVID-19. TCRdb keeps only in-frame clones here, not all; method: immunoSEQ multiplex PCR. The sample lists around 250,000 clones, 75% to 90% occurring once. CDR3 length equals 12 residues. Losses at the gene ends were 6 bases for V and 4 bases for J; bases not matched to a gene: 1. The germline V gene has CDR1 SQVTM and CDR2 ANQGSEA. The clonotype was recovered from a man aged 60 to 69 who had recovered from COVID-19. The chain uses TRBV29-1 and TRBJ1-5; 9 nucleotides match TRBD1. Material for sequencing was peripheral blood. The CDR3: CSVGTGNQPQHF. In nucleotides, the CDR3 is TGCAGCGTGGGGACAGGGAATCAGCCCCAGCATTTT. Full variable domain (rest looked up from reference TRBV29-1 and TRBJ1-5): SAVISQKPSRDICQRGTSLTIQCQVDSQVTMMFWYRQQPGQSLTLIATANQGSEATYESGFVIDKFPISRPNLTFSTLTVSNMSPEDSSIYLCSVGTGNQPQHFGDGTRLSIL.